These T cell receptor beta chains were read from a single sample in a study of monozygotic twins with inflammatory bowel disease. TCRdb re-called the 5' RACE reads; every CDR3 protein appears as one record, without DNA. The sample data list 300,000 to 400,000 distinct CDR3 sequences. The sample taken for sequencing was blood. The receptor source for this set is a human donor with ulcerative colitis or Crohn's disease, or a healthy co-twin of an affected twin (not recorded which). CDR3s include the opening cysteine and the closing phenylalanine or tryptophan.

v_gene	j_gene	CDR3aa
TRBV5-4	TRBJ1-1	CASSLGQSSSERTEAFF
TRBV20-1	TRBJ2-1	CSVPGLAGGGGYNEQFF
TRBV18	TRBJ1-1	CASSEGQTEAFF
TRBV7-9	TRBJ2-3	CASSLNSGGSRGDTQYF
TRBV7-2	TRBJ2-1	CASSFIPGLGGDEQFF
TRBV29-1	TRBJ2-3	CSVDSVRTSGSTDTQYF
TRBV20-1	TRBJ2-4	CSARIPMTVKNIQYF
TRBV25-1	TRBJ1-1	CASTPQGRNTEAFF
TRBV27	TRBJ1-2	CASSTGSEYVFGGYTF
TRBV6-5	TRBJ1-2	CASSSIGTNHYGYTF
TRBV18	TRBJ1-1	CASSRDRVVANTEAFF
TRBV18	TRBJ2-7	CASSPLGQTNDYEQYF
TRBV20-1	TRBJ1-2	CSASPLNYGYTF
TRBV5-1	TRBJ2-1	CASSPRSGEAYNEQFF
TRBV27	TRBJ2-7	CASSPSWTGKPYEQYF
TRBV6-1	TRBJ2-3	CATRISGRTTDTQYF
TRBV5-1	TRBJ1-1	CASSFRGVGSSEAFF
TRBV29-1	TRBJ2-5	CSVLQGPAGPQYF
TRBV20-1	TRBJ2-7	CSAPKRNEETYEQYF
TRBV6-2/TRBV6-3	TRBJ1-1	CASSYGAMNTEAFF
TRBV5-1	TRBJ2-2	CASSLGSRTNTGELFF
TRBV10-3	TRBJ2-6	CAISDSSGANVLTF
TRBV6-1	TRBJ1-6	CASSNRQTGVNSPLHF
TRBV6-5	TRBJ2-3	CASRFSGPQDTQYF
TRBV27	TRBJ1-5	CASSTRHQPQHF
TRBV6-4	TRBJ2-1	CASSDSPAESNEQFF
TRBV18	TRBJ2-5	CASSPLYQETQYF
TRBV5-4	TRBJ2-3	CASSLWGPTDTQYF
TRBV5-1	TRBJ2-7	CASSLGQGGNEQYF
TRBV19	TRBJ2-2	CASSNRQSMNTGELFF
TRBV3-1	TRBJ2-7	CATSTLGSSYEQYF
TRBV7-2	TRBJ2-7	CASSLLTGTGGYEQYF
TRBV28	TRBJ2-2	CASATLAENTGELFF
TRBV28	TRBJ2-7	CASRGPAGERGQVTYEQYF
TRBV4-1	TRBJ2-2	CASRPLDRGNTGELFF
TRBV7-9	TRBJ2-1	CASSLAYYRDTYNEQFF
TRBV28	TRBJ2-7	CASNWASGSYEQYF
TRBV6-5	TRBJ2-3	CASTADRADTQYF
TRBV27	TRBJ2-7	CASSASGTGGPEQYF
TRBV18	TRBJ2-7	CASSPPRSSDEQYF
TRBV27	TRBJ1-5	CASSLRQGSQPQHF
TRBV12-3/TRBV12-4	TRBJ2-1	CASRRLAGGHEQFF
TRBV27	TRBJ2-5	CASSLAAGGVQETQYF
TRBV5-1	TRBJ2-5	CASSFQGAGETQYF
TRBV20-1	TRBJ2-2	CSAQGGTSGRRDTGELFF
TRBV7-2	TRBJ2-2	CASSQETSGPGELFF
TRBV5-1	TRBJ2-2	CASSWNGGRRVTGELFF
TRBV10-3	TRBJ2-7	CAISLVRVSPYEQYF
TRBV7-2	TRBJ2-7	CASKTGQGNDEQYF
TRBV10-3	TRBJ2-1	CAISELAGGPNEQFF
TRBV28	TRBJ2-3	CAIAGGYSQYF
TRBV15	TRBJ2-2	CATSRELIAHTGELFF
TRBV2	TRBJ2-7	CASSDPAGRVYEQYF